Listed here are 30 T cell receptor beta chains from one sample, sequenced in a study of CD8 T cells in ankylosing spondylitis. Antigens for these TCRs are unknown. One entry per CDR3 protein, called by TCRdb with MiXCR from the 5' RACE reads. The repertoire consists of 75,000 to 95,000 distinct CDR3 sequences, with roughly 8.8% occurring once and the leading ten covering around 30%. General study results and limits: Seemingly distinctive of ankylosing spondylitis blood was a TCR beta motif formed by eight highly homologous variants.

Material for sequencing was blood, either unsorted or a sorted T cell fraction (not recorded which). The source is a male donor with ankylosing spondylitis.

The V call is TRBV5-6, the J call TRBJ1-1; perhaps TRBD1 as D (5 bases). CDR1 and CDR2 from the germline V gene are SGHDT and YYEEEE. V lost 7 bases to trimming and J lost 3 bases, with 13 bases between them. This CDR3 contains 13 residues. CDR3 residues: CASGPTGDTEAFF. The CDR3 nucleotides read TGTGCCAGCGGCCCCACGGGGGACACTGAAGCTTTCTTT. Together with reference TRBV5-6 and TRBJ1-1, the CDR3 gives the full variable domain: DAGVTQSPTHLIKTRGQQVTLRCSPKSGHDTVSWYQQALGQGPQFIFQYYEEEERQRGNFPDRFSGHQFPNYSSELNVNALLLGDSALYLCASGPTGDTEAFFGQGTRLTVV.

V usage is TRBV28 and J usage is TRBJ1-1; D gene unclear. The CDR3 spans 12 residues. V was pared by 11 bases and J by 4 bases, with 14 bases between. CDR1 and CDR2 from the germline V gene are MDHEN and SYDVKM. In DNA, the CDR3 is TGTGCCGCATATCAAGGGCTCACTGAAGCTTTCTTT. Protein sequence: CAAYQGLTEAFF.

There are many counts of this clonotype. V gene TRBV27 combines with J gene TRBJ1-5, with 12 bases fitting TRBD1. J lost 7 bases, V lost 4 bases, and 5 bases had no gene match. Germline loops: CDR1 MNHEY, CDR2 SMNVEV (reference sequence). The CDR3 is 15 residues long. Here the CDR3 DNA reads TGTGCCAGCAGTTCCGGGACAGGGGGCCGACAGCCCCAGCATTTT. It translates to CASSSGTGGRQPQHF.

This CDR3 reads CATSTRGDGNQPQHF. The CDR3 DNA reads TGTGCCACCAGTACAAGAGGGGACGGAAATCAGCCCCAGCATTTT. This chain joins TRBV24-1 and TRBJ1-5; D might be TRBD1 (5 bases). Germline assignment: CDR1 KGHDR and CDR2 SFDVKD. This CDR3 is 15 amino acids long. With 6 bases removed from V and 4 bases from J, the gap between germline ends came to 15 bases.

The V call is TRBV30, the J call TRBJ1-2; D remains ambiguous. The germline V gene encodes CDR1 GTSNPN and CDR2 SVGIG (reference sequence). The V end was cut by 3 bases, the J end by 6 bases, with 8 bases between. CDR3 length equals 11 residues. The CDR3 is CAWSLGDGYTF. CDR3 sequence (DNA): TGTGCCTGGAGCCTCGGGGATGGCTACACCTTC.

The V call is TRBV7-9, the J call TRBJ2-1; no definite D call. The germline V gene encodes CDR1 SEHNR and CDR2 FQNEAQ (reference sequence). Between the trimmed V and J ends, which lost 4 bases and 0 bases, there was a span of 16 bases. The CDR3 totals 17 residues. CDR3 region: CASSSQADFSSYNEQFF. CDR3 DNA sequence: TGTGCCAGCAGCTCCCAGGCGGATTTCAGCTCCTACAATGAGCAGTTCTTC.

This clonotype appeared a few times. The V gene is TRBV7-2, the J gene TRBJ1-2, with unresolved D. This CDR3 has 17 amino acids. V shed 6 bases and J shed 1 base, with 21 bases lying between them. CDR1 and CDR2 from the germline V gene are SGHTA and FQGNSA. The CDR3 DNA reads TGTGCCAGCAGATCTCCGGGCCCGCCTTTTGGTAACTATGGCTACACCTTC. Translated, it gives CASRSPGPPFGNYGYTF. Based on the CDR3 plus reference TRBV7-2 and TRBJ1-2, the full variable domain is GAGVSQSPSNKVTEKGKDVELRCDPISGHTALYWYRQSLGQGLEFLIYFQGNSAPDKSGLPSDRFSAERTGGSVSTLTIQRTQQEDSAVYLCASRSPGPPFGNYGYTFGSGTRLTVV.

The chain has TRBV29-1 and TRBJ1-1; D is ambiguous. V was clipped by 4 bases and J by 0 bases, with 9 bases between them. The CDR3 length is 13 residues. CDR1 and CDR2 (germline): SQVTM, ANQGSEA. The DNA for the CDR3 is TGCAGCGTTGTATGGAGCATGAACACTGAAGCTTTCTTT. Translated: CSVVWSMNTEAFF.

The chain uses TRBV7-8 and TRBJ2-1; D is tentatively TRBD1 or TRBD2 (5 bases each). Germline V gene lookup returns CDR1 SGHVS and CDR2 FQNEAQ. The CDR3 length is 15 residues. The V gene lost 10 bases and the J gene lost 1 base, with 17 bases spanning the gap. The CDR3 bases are TGTGCCACTTTACCACGGGACCATTCCTACAATGAGCAGTTCTTC. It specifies CATLPRDHSYNEQFF.

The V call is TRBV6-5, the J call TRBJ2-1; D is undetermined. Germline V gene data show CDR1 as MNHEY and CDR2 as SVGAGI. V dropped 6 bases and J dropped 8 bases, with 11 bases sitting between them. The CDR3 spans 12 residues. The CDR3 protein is CASSHPWDEQFF. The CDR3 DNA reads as TGTGCCAGCAGCCACCCTTGGGATGAGCAGTTCTTC.

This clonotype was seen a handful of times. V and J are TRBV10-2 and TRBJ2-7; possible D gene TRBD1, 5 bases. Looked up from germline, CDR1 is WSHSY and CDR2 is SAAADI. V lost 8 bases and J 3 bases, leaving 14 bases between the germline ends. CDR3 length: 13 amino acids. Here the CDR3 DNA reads TGCGCCAGCTCCGACAGTTGGAGCTACGAGCAGTACTTC. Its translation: CASSDSWSYEQYF.

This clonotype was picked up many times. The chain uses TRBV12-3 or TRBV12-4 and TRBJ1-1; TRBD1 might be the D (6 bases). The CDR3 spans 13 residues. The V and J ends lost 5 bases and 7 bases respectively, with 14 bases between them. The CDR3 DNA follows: TGTGCCAGCAGTCCTTACAGGGCCCTTGAAGCTTTCTTT. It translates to CASSPYRALEAFF.

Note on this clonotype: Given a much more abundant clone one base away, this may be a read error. CDR3 sequence reads: CASSLIFGGPDTGAFF. For the CDR3, the DNA is TGTGCCAGCAGTTTAATTTTCGGGGGGCCGGACACTGGAGCTTTCTTT. The chain combines TRBV28 with TRBJ1-1; D is possibly TRBD1 (6 bases). The CDR3 has 16 amino acids. Germline V gene sequence: CDR1 MDHEN, CDR2 SYDVKM.

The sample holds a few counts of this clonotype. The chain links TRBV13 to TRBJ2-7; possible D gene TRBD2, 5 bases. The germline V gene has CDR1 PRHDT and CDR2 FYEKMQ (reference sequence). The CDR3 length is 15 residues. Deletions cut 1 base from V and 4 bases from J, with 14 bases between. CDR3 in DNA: TGTGCCAGCAGCTTAGAACTAGTAGGCGGATACGAGCAGTACTTC. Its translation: CASSLELVGGYEQYF.

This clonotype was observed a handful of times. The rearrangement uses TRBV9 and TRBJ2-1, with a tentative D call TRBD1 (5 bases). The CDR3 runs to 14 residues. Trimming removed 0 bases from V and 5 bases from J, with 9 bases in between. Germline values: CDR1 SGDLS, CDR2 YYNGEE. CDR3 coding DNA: TGTGCCAGCAGCGTAGCTAGGGGTAACAATGAGCAGTTCTTC. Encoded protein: CASSVARGNNEQFF.

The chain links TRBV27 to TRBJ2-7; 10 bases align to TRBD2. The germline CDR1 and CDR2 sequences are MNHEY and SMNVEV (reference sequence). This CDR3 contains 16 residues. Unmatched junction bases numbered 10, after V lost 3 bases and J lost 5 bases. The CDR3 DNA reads TGTGCCAGCAGTTTCCTTCAGGCTAGCGGGAGCCACGAGCAGTACTTC. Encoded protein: CASSFLQASGSHEQYF.

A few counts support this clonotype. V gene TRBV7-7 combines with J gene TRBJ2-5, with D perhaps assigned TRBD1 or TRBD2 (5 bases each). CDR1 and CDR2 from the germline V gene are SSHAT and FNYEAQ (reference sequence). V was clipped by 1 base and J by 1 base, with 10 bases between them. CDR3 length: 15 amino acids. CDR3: CASSLEWGRQETQYF. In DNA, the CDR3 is TGTGCCAGCAGCTTAGAGTGGGGACGCCAAGAGACCCAGTACTTC.

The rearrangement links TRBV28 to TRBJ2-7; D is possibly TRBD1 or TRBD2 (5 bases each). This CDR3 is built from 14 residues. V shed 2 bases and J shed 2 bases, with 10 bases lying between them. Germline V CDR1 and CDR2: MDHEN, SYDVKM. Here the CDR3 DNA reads TGTGCCAGCAGTTTACGGGGCGGAACCTACGAGCAGTACGTC. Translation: CASSLRGGTYEQYV.

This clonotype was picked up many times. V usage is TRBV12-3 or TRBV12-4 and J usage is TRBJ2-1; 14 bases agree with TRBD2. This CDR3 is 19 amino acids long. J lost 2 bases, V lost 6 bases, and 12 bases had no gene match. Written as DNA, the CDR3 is TGTGCCAGCAGCCTTGCCGGACTAGCGGGAGGTTCCCCCTACAATGAGCAGTTCTTC. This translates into CASSLAGLAGGSPYNEQFF.

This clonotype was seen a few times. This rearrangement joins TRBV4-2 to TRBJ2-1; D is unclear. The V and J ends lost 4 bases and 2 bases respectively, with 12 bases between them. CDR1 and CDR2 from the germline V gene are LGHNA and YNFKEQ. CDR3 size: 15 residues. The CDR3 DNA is TGTGCCAGCAGCCCGAGCGACTCTCCCTACAATGAGCAGTTCTTC. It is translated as CASSPSDSPYNEQFF.

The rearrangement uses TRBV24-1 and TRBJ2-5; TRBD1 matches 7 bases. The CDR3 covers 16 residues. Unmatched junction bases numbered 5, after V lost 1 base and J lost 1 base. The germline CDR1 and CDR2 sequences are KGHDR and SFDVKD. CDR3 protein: CATSDLTRQGQETQYF. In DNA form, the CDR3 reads TGTGCCACCAGTGATTTAACCCGACAGGGCCAAGAGACCCAGTACTTC.

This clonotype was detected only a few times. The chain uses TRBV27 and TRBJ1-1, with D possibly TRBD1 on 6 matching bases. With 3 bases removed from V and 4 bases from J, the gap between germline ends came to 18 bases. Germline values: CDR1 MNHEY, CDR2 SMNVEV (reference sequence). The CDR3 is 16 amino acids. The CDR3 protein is CASSLGGAGWGTEAFF. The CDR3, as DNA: TGTGCCAGCAGTTTGGGGGGCGCGGGATGGGGCACTGAAGCTTTCTTT.

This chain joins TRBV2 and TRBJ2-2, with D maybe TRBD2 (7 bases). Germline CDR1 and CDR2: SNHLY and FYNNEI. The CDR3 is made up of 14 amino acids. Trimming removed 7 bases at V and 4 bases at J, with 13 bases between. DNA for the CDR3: TGTGCCAGCACGAGGGGGGAGGGCACCGGGGAGCTGTTTTTT. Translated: CASTRGEGTGELFF.

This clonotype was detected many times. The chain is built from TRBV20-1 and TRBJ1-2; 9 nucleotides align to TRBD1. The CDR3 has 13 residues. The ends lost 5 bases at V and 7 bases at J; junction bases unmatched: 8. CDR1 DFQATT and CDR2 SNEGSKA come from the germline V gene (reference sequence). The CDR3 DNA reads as TGCAGTGCTCATACAGGGGGCGGCGGTGGCTACACCTTC. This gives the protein CSAHTGGGGGYTF.

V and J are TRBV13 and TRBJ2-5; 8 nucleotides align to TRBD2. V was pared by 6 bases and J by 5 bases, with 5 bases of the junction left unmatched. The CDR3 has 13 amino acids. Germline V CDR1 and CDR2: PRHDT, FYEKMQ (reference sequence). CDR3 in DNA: TGTGCCAGCAGTCAGGCGGGGGGTGAGACCCAGTACTTC. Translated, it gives CASSQAGGETQYF. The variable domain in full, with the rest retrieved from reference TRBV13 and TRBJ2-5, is AAGVIQSPRHLIKEKRETATLKCYPIPRHDTVYWYQQGPGQDPQFLISFYEKMQSDKGSIPDRFSAQQFSDYHSELNMSSLELGDSALYFCASSQAGGETQYFGPGTRLLVL.

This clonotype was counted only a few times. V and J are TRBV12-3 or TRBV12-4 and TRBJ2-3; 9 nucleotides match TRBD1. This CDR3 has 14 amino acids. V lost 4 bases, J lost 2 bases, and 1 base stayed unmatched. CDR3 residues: CASSYRGPTDTQYF. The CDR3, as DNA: TGTGCCAGCAGTTACAGGGGGCCCACAGATACGCAGTATTTT.

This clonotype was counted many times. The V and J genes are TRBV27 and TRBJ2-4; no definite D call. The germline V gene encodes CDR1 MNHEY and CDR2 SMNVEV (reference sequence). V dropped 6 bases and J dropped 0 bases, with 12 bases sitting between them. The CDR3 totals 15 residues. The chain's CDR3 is CASRGPTGAKNIQYF. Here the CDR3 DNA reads TGTGCCAGCAGGGGTCCAACGGGAGCCAAAAACATTCAGTACTTC.

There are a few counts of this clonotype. As DNA, the CDR3 is TGTGCCAGCGTGGACCATGAAAAACTGTTTTTT. It codes for CASVDHEKLFF. The chain joins TRBV7-9 to TRBJ1-4; D is ambiguous. The V and J ends lost 8 bases and 6 bases respectively, with 7 bases between them. Germline V gives CDR1 SEHNR, CDR2 FQNEAQ (reference sequence). The CDR3 runs to 11 residues.

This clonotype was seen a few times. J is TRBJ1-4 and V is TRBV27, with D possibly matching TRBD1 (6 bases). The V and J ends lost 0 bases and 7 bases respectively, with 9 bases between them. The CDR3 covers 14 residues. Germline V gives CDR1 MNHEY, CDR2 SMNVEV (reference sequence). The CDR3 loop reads CASSLSGGSEKLFF. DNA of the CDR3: TGTGCCAGCAGTTTATCAGGGGGTAGTGAAAAACTGTTTTTT.

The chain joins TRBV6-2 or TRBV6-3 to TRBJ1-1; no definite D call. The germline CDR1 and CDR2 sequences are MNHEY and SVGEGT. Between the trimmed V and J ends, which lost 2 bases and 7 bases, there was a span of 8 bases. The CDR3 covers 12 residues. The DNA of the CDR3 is TGTGCCAGCAGTTACCCGGAGAATGAAGCTTTCTTT. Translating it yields CASSYPENEAFF.